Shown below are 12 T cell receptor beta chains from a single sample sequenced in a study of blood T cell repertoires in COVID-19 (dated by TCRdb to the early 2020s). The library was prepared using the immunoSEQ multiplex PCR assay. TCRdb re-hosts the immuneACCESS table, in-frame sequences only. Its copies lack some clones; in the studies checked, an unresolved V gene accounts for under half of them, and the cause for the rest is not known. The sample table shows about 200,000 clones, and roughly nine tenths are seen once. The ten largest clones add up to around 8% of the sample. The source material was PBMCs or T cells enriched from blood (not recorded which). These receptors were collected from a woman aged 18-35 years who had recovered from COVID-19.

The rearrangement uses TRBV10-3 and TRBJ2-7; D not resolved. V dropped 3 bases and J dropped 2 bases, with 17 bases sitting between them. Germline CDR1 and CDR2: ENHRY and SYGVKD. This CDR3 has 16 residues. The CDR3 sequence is CAISDTSNSNPYEQYF. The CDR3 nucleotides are TGTGCCATCAGTGATACTTCGAACAGCAACCCCTACGAGCAGTACTTC.

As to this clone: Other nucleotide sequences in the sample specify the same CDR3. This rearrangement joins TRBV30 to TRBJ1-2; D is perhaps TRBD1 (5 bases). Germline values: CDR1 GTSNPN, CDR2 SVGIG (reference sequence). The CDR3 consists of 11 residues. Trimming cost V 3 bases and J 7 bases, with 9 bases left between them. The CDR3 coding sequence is TGTGCCTGGAGCCCGGGGGGTGGCTACACCTTC. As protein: CAWSPGGGYTF.

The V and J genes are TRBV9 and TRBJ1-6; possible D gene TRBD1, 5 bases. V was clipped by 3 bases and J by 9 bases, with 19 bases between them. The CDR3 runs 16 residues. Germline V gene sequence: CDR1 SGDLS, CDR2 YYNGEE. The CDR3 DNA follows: TGTGCCAGCAGCGCCACGGACGGGCGGGGGGTTTCACCCCTCCACTTT. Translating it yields CASSATDGRGVSPLHF.

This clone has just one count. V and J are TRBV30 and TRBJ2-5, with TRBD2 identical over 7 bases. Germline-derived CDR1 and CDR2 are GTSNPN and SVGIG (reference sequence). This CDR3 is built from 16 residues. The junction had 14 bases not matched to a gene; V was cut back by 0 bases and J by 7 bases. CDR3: CAWSVGRTSVRGTQYF. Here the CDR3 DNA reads TGTGCCTGGAGTGTAGGTAGGACTAGTGTTCGCGGGACCCAGTACTTC.

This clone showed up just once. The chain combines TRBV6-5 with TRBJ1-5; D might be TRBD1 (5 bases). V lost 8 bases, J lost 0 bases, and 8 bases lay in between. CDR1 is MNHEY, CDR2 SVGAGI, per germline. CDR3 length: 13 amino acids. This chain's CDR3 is CASAGNSNQPQHF. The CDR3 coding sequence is TGTGCCAGCGCAGGGAATAGCAATCAGCCCCAGCATTTT.

The CDR3 bases are TGTGCCAGCAGTTTCTTGTTCGGTGGTAATGAAAAACTGTTTTTT. This sequence encodes CASSFLFGGNEKLFF. The chain couples TRBV27 to TRBJ1-4, with D hard to call. In germline, CDR1 is MNHEY, CDR2 SMNVEV (reference sequence). Trimming shortened V by 3 bases and J by 4 bases, and 12 bases separated the two germline ends. CDR3 size: 15 residues. Combining the CDR3 with reference TRBV27 and TRBJ1-4 gives the whole variable domain EAQVTQNPRYLITVTGKKLTVTCSQNMNHEYMSWYRQDPGLGLRQIYYSMNVEVTDKGDVPEGYKVSRKEKRNFPLILESPSPNQTSLYFCASSFLFGGNEKLFFGSGTQLSVL.

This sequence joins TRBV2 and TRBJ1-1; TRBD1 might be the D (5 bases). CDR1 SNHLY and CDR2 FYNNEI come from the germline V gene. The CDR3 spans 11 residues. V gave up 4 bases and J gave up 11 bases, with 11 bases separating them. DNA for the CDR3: TGTGCCAGCAGTGTCGAACAGGTGGCTTTCTTT. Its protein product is CASSVEQVAFF.

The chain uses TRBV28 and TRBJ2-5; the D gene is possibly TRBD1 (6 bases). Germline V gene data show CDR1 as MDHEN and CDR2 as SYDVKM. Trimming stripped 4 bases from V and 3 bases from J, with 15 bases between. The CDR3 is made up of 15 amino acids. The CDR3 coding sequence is TGTGCCAGCAGTTCGCCCCAGGGGTGGGAAGAGACCCAGTACTTC. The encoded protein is CASSSPQGWEETQYF.

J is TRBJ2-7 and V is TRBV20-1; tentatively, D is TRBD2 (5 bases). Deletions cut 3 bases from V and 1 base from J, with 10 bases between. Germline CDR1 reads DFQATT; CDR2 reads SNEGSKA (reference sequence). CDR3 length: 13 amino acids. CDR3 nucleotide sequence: TGCAGTGCTAGTAACGGGGTATCCTACGAGCAGTACTTC. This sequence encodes CSASNGVSYEQYF.

The DNA for the CDR3 is TGTGCCAGCAGCGTATCGGGCGGGGAGACCCAGTACTTC. Translation: CASSVSGGETQYF. The chain links TRBV9 to TRBJ2-5, with a possible D match to TRBD2 (5 bases). The CDR3 is made up of 13 amino acids. The ends were cut back, 1 base at V and 5 bases at J, with 9 bases in the middle. In germline, CDR1 is SGDLS, CDR2 YYNGEE.

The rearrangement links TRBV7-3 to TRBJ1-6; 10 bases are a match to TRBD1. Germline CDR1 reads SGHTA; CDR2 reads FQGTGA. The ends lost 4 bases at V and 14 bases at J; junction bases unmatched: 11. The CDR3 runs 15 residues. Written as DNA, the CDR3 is TGTGCCAGCAGCTCCGGGACAGGGGCGGCCGGGACCCTCCACTTT. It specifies CASSSGTGAAGTLHF.

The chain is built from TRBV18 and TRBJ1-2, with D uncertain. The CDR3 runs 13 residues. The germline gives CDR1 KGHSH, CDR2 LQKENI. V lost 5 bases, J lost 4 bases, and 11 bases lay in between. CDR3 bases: TGTGCCAGCTCAGAGCGCACCACCTATGGCTACACCTTC. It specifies CASSERTTYGYTF.